This T cell receptor (beta chain) appears in the sequencing data of a study of blood T cell repertoires in COVID-19. Study background: Samples came from the United States, Italy and Spain, spanning acute and convalescent COVID-19. The analysed material was cDNA or gDNA that came from T cells, B-cell-depleted T cells, or PBMCs.

Per the germline V gene, CDR1 is LNHDA and CDR2 is SQIVND (reference sequence). The CDR3 covers 14 residues. V gave up 2 bases and J gave up 6 bases, with 14 bases separating them. Using immunoSEQ multiplex PCR, the repertoire was profiled, and TCRdb retains in-frame clones only, with some absent. The data show 150,000 to 200,000 clones, 80% seen once. Each participant's cohort was designated according to participant-reported clinical history. This receptor was identified in a man aged 55 to 70 who had been exposed to COVID-19. V usage is TRBV19 and J usage is TRBJ2-7; D unresolved. The sample consisted of PBMCs or T cells enriched from blood (not recorded which). DNA for the CDR3: TGTGCCAGTAGTATAATCCCCAGACATGGCGAGCAGTACTTC. Protein product: CASSIIPRHGEQYF.